Here is one T cell receptor (beta chain) with its context. Germline values: CDR1 MNHEY, CDR2 SMNVEV (reference sequence). V lost 3 bases to trimming and J lost 6 bases, with 13 bases between them. This CDR3 is built from 14 residues. The source of the sample is a study of blood T cell repertoires in COVID-19. Repertoires were generated with immunoSEQ multiplex PCR, while TCRdb's copy carries only in-frame clones and drops some. The table lists 200,000 to 250,000 clones, roughly 90% of them singletons. The chain joins TRBV27 to TRBJ2-3; possible D gene TRBD2, 5 bases. The origin of this receptor is a woman in her thirties or forties who had recovered from COVID-19. The specimen sequenced was peripheral blood. The CDR3 here is CASSLGDRPDTQYF. The CDR3 DNA follows: TGTGCCAGCAGTTTGGGAGACCGACCGGATACGCAGTATTTT.